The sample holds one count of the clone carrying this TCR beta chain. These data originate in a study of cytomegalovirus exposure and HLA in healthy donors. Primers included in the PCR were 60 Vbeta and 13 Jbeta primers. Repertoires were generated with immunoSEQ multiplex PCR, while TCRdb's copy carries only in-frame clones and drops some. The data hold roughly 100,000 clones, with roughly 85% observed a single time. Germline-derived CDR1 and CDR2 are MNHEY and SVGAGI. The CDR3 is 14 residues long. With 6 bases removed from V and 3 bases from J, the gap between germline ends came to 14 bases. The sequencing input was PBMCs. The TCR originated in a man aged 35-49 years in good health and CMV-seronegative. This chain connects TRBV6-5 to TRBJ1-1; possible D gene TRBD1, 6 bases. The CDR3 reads CASRPTGLYTEAFF. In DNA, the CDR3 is TGTGCCAGCAGGCCTACAGGGTTATACACTGAAGCTTTCTTT.